The sequence of this T cell receptor beta chain was determined in a study of patients and donors after allogeneic stem cell transplantation. One entry per CDR3 protein results from TCRdb running MiXCR on the RT-PCR reads. The table lists some 200,000 distinct CDR3 sequences, around 41% of them singletons, with about 30% in the top ten. The germline CDR1 and CDR2 sequences are MNHEY and SVGAGI. This CDR3 is 20 amino acids long. V dropped 0 bases and J dropped 8; count of bases not matched to a gene: 20. This clonotype was observed a few times. This receptor was taken from a human donor who was either an allogeneic HSCT recipient or a stem cell or donor lymphocyte infusion donor (not recorded which). It is not recorded whose cells these are; they may come from a transplant donor. Sequencing was done on a sample of blood, either unsorted or a sorted T cell fraction (not recorded which). The chain combines TRBV6-5 with TRBJ2-1; TRBD2 matches 9 bases. The CDR3 loop is CASSYSKSVRAGGPFYEQFF. The CDR3 nucleotides are TGTGCCAGCAGTTACTCGAAAAGTGTACGGGCGGGAGGGCCTTTCTATGAGCAGTTCTTC.